Listed below are T cell receptor beta chains from one sample, sequenced in a study of CD8 T cells in ankylosing spondylitis. TCRdb itself ran the 5' RACE reads through MiXCR, one entry per CDR3 protein. The sample lists 130,000 or so distinct CDR3 sequences, approximately 6.8% occurring once. Sample: blood, either unsorted or a sorted T cell fraction (not recorded which). These receptors were collected from a male donor with ankylosing spondylitis or in good health (not recorded which). Both conserved end residues are part of each CDR3. A D gene is named only where the DNA matches it firmly. Clone size is shown for a subset of rows, as once, few, many or a class of expanded clone.

V gene	CDR3 length	J gene	clone size	D gene	CDR3 protein	CDR3 DNA
TRBV18	15	TRBJ2-1	many	.	CASSPPSLAYNEQFF	TGTGCCAGCTCACCGCCTAGCTTGGCCTACAATGAGCAGTTCTTC
TRBV10-2	16	TRBJ2-3	many	TRBD2	CASRRATSEITDTQYF	TGCGCCAGCAGGAGGGCTACTAGCGAGATCACAGATACGCAGTATTTT
TRBV5-1	14	TRBJ1-1	many	TRBD1	CASSSGQGNTEAFF	TGCGCCAGCAGCTCGGGACAGGGGAACACTGAAGCTTTCTTT
TRBV20-1	12	TRBJ2-5	many	.	CSASWPQETQYF	TGCAGTGCTAGTTGGCCCCAAGAGACCCAGTACTTC
TRBV25-1	13	TRBJ2-3	.	.	CASSEGGRDTQYF	TGTGCCAGCAGTGAAGGTGGCAGGGATACGCAGTATTTT
TRBV6-5	13	TRBJ2-7	many	.	CASSYSIGGEQYF	TGTGCCAGCAGTTACTCGATCGGTGGCGAGCAGTACTTC
TRBV5-1	15	TRBJ2-2	many	.	CASSLSPANTGELFF	TGCGCCAGCAGCTTGTCGCCTGCGAACACCGGGGAGCTGTTTTTT
TRBV18	16	TRBJ2-5	many	.	CASSLRTDRYQETQYF	TGTGCCAGCTCACTACGGACGGACAGATACCAAGAGACCCAGTACTTC
TRBV7-2	14	TRBJ2-3	many	.	CAPAGTPSTDTQYF	TGTGCCCCTGCGGGGACACCTAGCACAGATACGCAGTATTTT
TRBV6-5	16	TRBJ2-2	many	.	CASSSRQAWNGGELFF	TGTGCCAGCAGTTCCCGACAGGCCTGGAATGGCGGGGAGCTGTTTTTT
TRBV20-1	18	TRBJ2-4	many	TRBD2	CSARVTQGLAGGENIQYF	TGCAGTGCTAGAGTTACCCAGGGGCTAGCGGGAGGGGAAAACATTCAGTACTTC
TRBV28	15	TRBJ1-3	many	TRBD1	CASSLGQKNGNTIYF	TGTGCCAGCAGTTTGGGACAGAAAAACGGAAACACCATATATTTT
TRBV5-1	14	TRBJ1-1	many	.	CASSLVGGNTEAFF	TGCGCCAGCAGCTTGGTTGGGGGAAACACTGAAGCTTTCTTT
TRBV10-3	15	TRBJ2-3	many	.	CAISESSGSTDTQYF	TGTGCCATCAGTGAGTCGTCGGGGAGCACAGATACGCAGTATTTT
TRBV5-6	13	TRBJ1-3	many	.	CASSRPYGDTIYF	TGTGCCAGCAGCCGGCCCTATGGGGACACCATATATTTT
TRBV5-1	16	TRBJ1-5	many	.	CASSPAGDTSNQPQHF	TGCGCCAGCAGCCCGGCAGGAGATACTAGCAATCAGCCCCAGCATTTT
TRBV7-6	13	TRBJ2-2	many	.	CASSSERAGELFF	TGTGCCAGCAGCTCGGAGCGGGCCGGGGAGCTGTTTTTT
TRBV11-2	16	TRBJ1-2	many	.	CASSSQLGGVLNGYTF	TGTGCCAGCAGCTCCCAACTAGGGGGGGTATTAAATGGCTACACCTTC
TRBV29-1	12	TRBJ1-4	many	.	CSASVGNEKLFF	TGCAGCGCCTCGGTGGGTAATGAAAAACTGTTTTTT
TRBV5-1	13	TRBJ2-2	many	.	CASSPSPTGELFF	TGCGCCAGCAGCCCCTCCCCCACCGGGGAGCTGTTTTTT
TRBV4-1	14	TRBJ2-1	few	.	CASSVKSEYNEQFF	TGCGCCAGCAGCGTCAAATCAGAGTACAATGAGCAGTTCTTC
TRBV18	15	TRBJ2-7	few	.	CASSPLRDSTSEQYF	TGTGCCAGCTCGCCCCTCCGGGACTCGACGAGTGAGCAGTACTTC
TRBV28	13	TRBJ2-7	many	TRBD1	CASSPDRAYEQYF	TGTGCCAGCAGTCCAGACAGGGCCTACGAGCAGTACTTC
TRBV5-1	15	TRBJ2-7	many	.	CASSRDRLNAYEQYF	TGCGCCAGCAGCCGTGACAGACTTAATGCCTACGAGCAGTACTTC
TRBV14	15	TRBJ2-7	many	.	CASSLGGLTLYEQYF	TGTGCCAGCAGCTTAGGAGGGCTCACCCTCTACGAGCAGTACTTC
TRBV29-1	14	TRBJ1-2	many	.	CSVGRDSSSYGYTF	TGCAGCGTGGGGAGAGACTCTTCTAGCTATGGCTACACCTTC
TRBV7-2	13	TRBJ2-3	many	.	CASSLDGTDTQYF	TGTGCCAGCAGCTTAGACGGTACAGATACGCAGTATTTT
TRBV20-1	11	TRBJ2-7	many	.	CSAMTSYEQYF	TGCAGTGCTATGACTAGTTACGAGCAGTACTTC
TRBV28	13	TRBJ2-1	many	TRBD1	CASSLVGDRVQFF	TGTGCCAGCAGTTTGGTGGGGGACAGGGTGCAGTTCTTC
TRBV7-9	15	TRBJ1-5	many	.	CASSSWDGNNQPQHF	TGTGCCAGCAGCTCCTGGGACGGAAACAACCAGCCCCAGCATTTT
TRBV7-9	14	TRBJ2-7	many	.	CASSIEMDSYEQYF	TGTGCCAGCAGCATAGAGATGGACTCTTACGAGCAGTACTTC
TRBV10-3	14	TRBJ1-1	many	.	CASRGGLMNTEAFF	TGTGCCTCCAGGGGTGGACTGATGAACACTGAAGCTTTCTTT
TRBV12-3/TRBV12-4	18	TRBJ2-2	many	.	CASSGPFLEPPDTGELFF	TGTGCCAGCAGTGGACCTTTCCTAGAACCCCCGGACACCGGGGAGCTGTTTTTT
TRBV6-1	14	TRBJ1-6	many	.	CASTPGRIPRALHF	TGTGCCAGCACCCCAGGACGGATCCCTAGGGCCCTCCACTTT
TRBV25-1	12	TRBJ2-6	many	.	CAARAGANVLTF	TGTGCCGCCCGAGCTGGGGCCAACGTCCTGACTTTC
TRBV3-1	14	TRBJ2-7	many	.	CASSQVFDSYEQYF	TGTGCCAGCAGCCAAGTCTTCGACAGCTACGAGCAGTACTTC
TRBV20-1	15	TRBJ2-3	many	TRBD2	CSARVGGGARDTQYF	TGCAGTGCTAGAGTTGGCGGGGGGGCACGGGATACGCAGTATTTT